The source of this TCR beta chain is a study of blood T cell repertoires in COVID-19 (TCRdb year 2020). For the wider study: Collaborator samples came from the United States, Italy and Spain and covered acute and convalescent phases of COVID-19. Sample metadata almost always included a de-identified subject ID, COVID-19 status, age in years and sex. The repertoires were made available in a free public database intended to serve as a resource for research on the immune response to SARS-CoV-2. Where available, HLA class I and class II types were taken from metadata supplied by the sample provider and were not determined by assay-based typing. The prospective study material was composed of cDNA or gDNA derived from T cells, B-cell-depleted T cells, or PBMCs. The samples were drawn from two sources: the first 160 participants of the ongoing ImmuneRACE study, and some 1,300 subjects contributed by 6 global collaborators. Subjects who had been exposed to COVID-19, were actively infected with it, or had recovered from it provided the deeply sampled blood TCRbeta repertoires that made up the dataset.

This clone was seen only once. It has no known antigen specificity. Base quality data are lacking; no much larger clone is found one base away. Enrolling through a virtual design, the prospective study's participants ranged in age from roughly 18 to 89 years and lived across roughly 23 United States geographic areas. In the prospective study, participants were assigned to cohorts based on the clinical history participants reported in a screening survey and a study questionnaire. Mobile phlebotomists in the prospective study collected whole blood, serum and a nasopharyngeal or oropharyngeal swab from every participant. Over an approximately two-month period, participants in the prospective study had the option of providing additional blood draws and questionnaires. Before DNA extraction, blood samples from the prospective study were shipped at room temperature or frozen. What the authors observed across the whole study: The quantity of clinical and demographic metadata differed by source and by participant and was supplied without curation.

The immunoSEQ Assay, a bias-controlled multiplex PCR, was used to amplify TCRbeta CDR3 regions from genomic DNA. As for the authors' bioinformatics: The number of nucleated cells in each sample was estimated from the amplification of reference gene primers within the assay. To quantify the absolute abundance of each unique TCRbeta CDR3 rearrangement, sequence reads were collapsed and filtered. For each sample, productive Simpson clonality was calculated as the square root of Simpson's diversity index across productive rearrangements. TCRdb took over this immuneACCESS table, retaining in-frame rearrangements with V and J assigned. Such tables are incomplete; in checked studies, under half of the missing clones stem from an unresolved V gene, and the remainder is unexplained. The DNA was the basis for D and trimming; V, J and clone size are from that table. Counted in this sample were 180,000 or so clones; approximately 92% of them appeared once. Together, the top ten hold 2% to 2.5% of the sample.

The CDR3 runs 16 residues from the cysteine to the phenylalanine. Only the CDR3 region is kept as DNA, spanning 48 bases read in frame from base 1. V is pared back by 0 bases and J by 1 base, with 9 bases lying between the germline termini. The germline V gene sets CDR1 to MNHEY and CDR2 to SVGAGI. What was sequenced was PBMCs or T cells enriched from blood (not recorded which). This TCR came from a woman in her 40s with acute COVID-19. The V gene is TRBV6-5 and the J gene is TRBJ1-4; the D gene is not confidently resolved. The sequenced DNA: TGTGCCAGCAGTTACTCCGTTGGGCGAACTAATGAAAAACTGTTTTTT. Protein translation: CASSYSVGRTNEKLFF.